The source of this T cell receptor beta chain is a study of T cell responses to AZD1222 COVID-19 vaccine. About the study: Second-dose recipients at about 4 or about 12 weeks were treated as one pooled group.

Comments on this clone: What it binds is not known.

TCRdb's table, derived via immunoSEQ multiplex PCR, lists solely in-frame clones and lacks some. Among 95,000 to 150,000 clones listed, around 92% were seen once. Points from the study as a whole: Spike-specific TCR breadth and depth rose after two AZD1222 doses. Samples come after the peak T cell response, not at day 14. CD4 TCRs linked to vaccination spanned spike, dominating at 160-218 and 743-854.

CDR3 size: 15 residues. Trimming took 4 bases from V and 3 from J; bases not matched to a gene: 4. Germline V CDR1 and CDR2: LGHDT, YNNKEL (reference sequence). The chain links TRBV3-1 (or the pseudogene TRBV3-2) to TRBJ2-7, with TRBD2 identical over 12 bases. Source: peripheral blood, taken on day 0 of AZD1222 vaccination. This clonotype was obtained from an adult in good health. The DNA for the CDR3 is TGTGCCAGCAGCCCCCTAGCGGGAGGGTTCTACGAGCAGTACTTC. Translation gives CASSPLAGGFYEQYF.